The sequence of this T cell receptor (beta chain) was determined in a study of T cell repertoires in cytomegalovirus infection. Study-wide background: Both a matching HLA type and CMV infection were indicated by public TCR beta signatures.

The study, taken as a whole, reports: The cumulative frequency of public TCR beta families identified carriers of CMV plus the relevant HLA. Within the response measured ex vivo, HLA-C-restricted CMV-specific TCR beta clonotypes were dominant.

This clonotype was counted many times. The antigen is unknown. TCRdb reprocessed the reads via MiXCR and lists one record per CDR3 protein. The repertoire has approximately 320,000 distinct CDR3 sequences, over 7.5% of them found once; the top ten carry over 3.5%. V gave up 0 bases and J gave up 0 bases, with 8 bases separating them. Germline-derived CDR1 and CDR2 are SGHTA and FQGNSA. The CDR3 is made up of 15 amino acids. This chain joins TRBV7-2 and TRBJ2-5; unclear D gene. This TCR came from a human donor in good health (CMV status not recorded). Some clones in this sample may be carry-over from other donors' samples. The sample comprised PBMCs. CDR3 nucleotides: TGTGCCAGCAGCTTAGCAACAGCGAACCAAGAGACCCAGTACTTC. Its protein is CASSLATANQETQYF.